The 32 T cell receptor beta chains below come from one sample, sequenced in a study of response to subunit inactivated influenza vaccine. TCRdb re-analysed the RT-PCR reads in MiXCR, keeping a single row per CDR3 protein. This table has about 700,000 distinct CDR3 sequences, approximately 15% appearing once. The source was PBMCs from blood, collected roughly 15 days before vaccination. The receptors originated from a man aged 50 or older who received an inactivated influenza vaccine.

The chain joins TRBV6-6 to TRBJ2-2; D remains ambiguous. This CDR3 contains 13 residues. The germline V gene encodes CDR1 MNHNY and CDR2 SVGAGI (reference sequence). V was pared by 2 bases and J by 4 bases, with 5 bases between. CDR3 residues: CASSYKGTGELFF. CDR3 bases: TGTGCCAGCAGTTACAAAGGCACCGGGGAGCTGTTTTTT.

This clonotype has more than one count but fewer than ten. V usage is TRBV5-1 and J usage is TRBJ2-7; 9 nucleotides align to TRBD1. V trimming: 4 bases; J trimming: 6 bases; junction bases outside the gene matches: 5. The CDR3 totals 13 residues. CDR1 and CDR2 from the germline V gene are SGHRS and YFSETQ. The CDR3 loop is CASSLWTGAEQYF. Here the CDR3 DNA reads TGCGCCAGCAGCCTTTGGACAGGGGCCGAGCAGTACTTC. Based on the CDR3 plus reference TRBV5-1 and TRBJ2-7, the full variable domain is KAGVTQTPRYLIKTRGQQVTLSCSPISGHRSVSWYQQTPGQGLQFLFEYFSETQRNKGNFPGRFSGRQFSNSRSEMNVSTLELGDSALYLCASSLWTGAEQYFGPGTRLTVT.

This clonotype was observed at least ten times. The CDR3 nucleotides are TGTGCCAGCAGTGAATCGGGCAGGGTAGAGGAAAAACTGTTTTTT. Translation: CASSESGRVEEKLFF. This chain uses TRBV25-1 with TRBJ1-4; D might be TRBD1 (5 bases). Trimming took off 1 base at V and 8 bases at J, with 14 bases between the two ends. CDR1 is MGHDK and CDR2 is SYGVNS in the germline V gene. The CDR3 spans 15 residues.

The chain has TRBV6-2 or TRBV6-3 and TRBJ2-7, with D perhaps TRBD1 or TRBD2 (7 bases each). Germline CDR1 MNHEY, CDR2 SVGEGT. The CDR3 runs 15 residues. V was trimmed by 4 bases and J by 3 bases, leaving 16 bases between them. This CDR3 is CASSFSTGRGYEQYF. CDR3 in DNA: TGTGCCAGCAGTTTTTCGACAGGGAGGGGCTACGAGCAGTACTTC.

This clonotype was seen only a few times. The gene calls are TRBV20-1 and TRBJ1-6, with D perhaps TRBD1 (6 bases). The CDR3 extends over 13 amino acids. V was clipped by 6 bases and J by 6 bases, with 12 bases between them. Per germline, CDR1 DFQATT and CDR2 SNEGSKA (reference sequence). The CDR3 DNA follows: TGCAGTGCCAACAGGGATGGTAATTCACCCCTCCACTTT. It codes for CSANRDGNSPLHF.

The chain carries TRBV25-1 and TRBJ1-1, with D possibly TRBD1 on 5 matching bases. Germline values: CDR1 MGHDK, CDR2 SYGVNS. V lost 1 base to trimming and J lost 10 bases, with 10 bases between them. This CDR3 contains 12 residues. CDR3 in amino acids: CASSEWVGGAFF. The CDR3 DNA is TGTGCCAGCAGTGAATGGGTGGGGGGAGCTTTCTTT.

This clonotype was detected only a few times. The rearrangement joins TRBV6-5 to TRBJ2-2, with D unresolved. This CDR3 region has 14 residues. The V gene lost 0 bases and the J gene lost 6 bases, with 8 bases spanning the gap. Germline assignment: CDR1 MNHEY and CDR2 SVGAGI. CDR3 DNA sequence: TGTGCCAGCAGTTACTCAAATTGGTCCGGGGAGCTGTTTTTT. This translates into CASSYSNWSGELFF.

This clonotype has a count of ten or more. This chain joins TRBV16 and TRBJ1-6; 7 bases are a match to TRBD1. Germline lookup yields CDR1 KGHSY and CDR2 FQNENV. The CDR3 runs to 17 residues. Trimming at V came to 3 bases and at J to 0 bases, leaving 5 bases not matched to a gene. The CDR3 loop is CASSQTGSFSYNSPLHF. The CDR3 DNA follows: TGTGCCAGCAGCCAGACAGGGTCGTTCTCCTATAATTCACCCCTCCACTTT.

The V call is TRBV11-1, the J call TRBJ2-1, with a tentative D call TRBD2 (6 bases). CDR1 is SGHAT and CDR2 is FQDESV in the germline V gene (reference sequence). The CDR3 has 18 amino acids. V was trimmed by 4 bases and J by 8 bases, leaving 27 bases between them. The CDR3 is CASSSLPGLGGSSDEQFF. In nucleotides, the CDR3 is TGTGCCAGCAGCTCCCTCCCGGGACTGGGGGGAAGTTCGGATGAGCAGTTCTTC.

This clonotype was seen many times. The J gene is TRBJ1-1, the V gene TRBV20-1, with D perhaps matching TRBD1 (5 bases). Trimming took off 0 bases at V and 4 bases at J, with 18 bases between the two ends. The CDR3 covers 16 residues. Germline V gene lookup returns CDR1 DFQATT and CDR2 SNEGSKA (reference sequence). The DNA for the CDR3 is TGCAGTGCTAGAGATTCGGCCGGGGGGGTTGGCACTGAAGCTTTCTTT. Protein: CSARDSAGGVGTEAFF.

The J gene is TRBJ2-1, the V gene TRBV20-1, with 11 bases aligning to TRBD2. This CDR3 is 16 amino acids long. The V gene end was trimmed by 3 bases and the J gene end by 4 bases; junction bases not matched to a gene: 8. CDR1 is DFQATT, CDR2 SNEGSKA, per germline (reference sequence). Here the CDR3 reads CSASLPGTSGYNEQFF. In DNA form, the CDR3 reads TGCAGTGCTAGTCTCCCCGGGACTAGCGGTTACAATGAGCAGTTCTTC.

This clonotype appeared many times. The V gene is TRBV29-1, the J gene TRBJ1-1; D is possibly TRBD1 (5 bases). V gave up 7 bases and J gave up 0 bases, with 9 bases separating them. CDR3 length equals 12 residues. The germline V gene has CDR1 SQVTM and CDR2 ANQGSEA. The CDR3 DNA reads as TGCAGCGGGAGGGGCATGAACACTGAAGCTTTCTTT. This sequence encodes CSGRGMNTEAFF. Variable domain in full (rest from reference TRBV29-1 and TRBJ1-1): SAVISQKPSRDICQRGTSLTIQCQVDSQVTMMFWYRQQPGQSLTLIATANQGSEATYESGFVIDKFPISRPNLTFSTLTVSNMSPEDSSIYLCSGRGMNTEAFFGQGTRLTVV.

The chain's CDR3 is CASSFTPGTGGLGEQYF. In nucleotides, the CDR3 is TGTGCCAGCAGCTTTACCCCCGGGACAGGGGGTCTGGGCGAGCAGTACTTC. The V gene is TRBV7-8, the J gene TRBJ2-7; 11 bases are a match to TRBD1. This CDR3 region has 17 residues. V lost 3 bases and J lost 6; bases outside the gene matches: 13. CDR1 is SGHVS and CDR2 is FQNEAQ in the germline V gene.

The chain uses TRBV19 and TRBJ1-1, with unresolved D. Trimming left V 5 bases short and J 4 bases short, with 17 bases between. The germline V gene encodes CDR1 LNHDA and CDR2 SQIVND (reference sequence). The CDR3 is made up of 15 amino acids. The CDR3 spells CASSSYQTWVTEAFF. The CDR3 bases are TGTGCCAGTAGTTCCTACCAGACTTGGGTCACTGAAGCTTTCTTT. The whole variable domain, filled in from reference TRBV19 and TRBJ1-1, reads DGGITQSPKYLFRKEGQNVTLSCEQNLNHDAMYWYRQDPGQGLRLIYYSQIVNDFQKGDIAEGYSVSREKKESFPLTVTSAQKNPTAFYLCASSSYQTWVTEAFFGQGTRLTVV.

This clonotype has just a few counts. This chain uses TRBV7-3 with TRBJ2-7; D perhaps matches TRBD2 (6 bases). The CDR3 spans 15 residues. V was pared by 5 bases and J by 2 bases, with 16 bases between. Germline V lookup: CDR1 SGHTA, CDR2 FQGTGA. The CDR3 nucleotides are TGTGCCAGCAGCATCGGGGGTACGGGAGCCTACGAGCAGTACTTC. Translating gives CASSIGGTGAYEQYF.

In its sample, this clonotype was seen a few times. The chain carries TRBV5-1 and TRBJ2-3, with TRBD2 identical over 8 bases. With V trimmed by 4 bases and J by 2 bases, 6 bases remained unmatched. The germline CDR1 and CDR2 sequences are SGHRS and YFSETQ. The CDR3 is 15 residues long. CDR3 sequence reads: CASSRISGDTDTQYF. In DNA, the CDR3 is TGCGCCAGCAGCCGGATTAGCGGGGACACAGATACGCAGTATTTT. The full variable domain, in which reference TRBV5-1 and TRBJ2-3 provide the parts outside the CDR3, is KAGVTQTPRYLIKTRGQQVTLSCSPISGHRSVSWYQQTPGQGLQFLFEYFSETQRNKGNFPGRFSGRQFSNSRSEMNVSTLELGDSALYLCASSRISGDTDTQYFGPGTRLTVL.

This chain connects TRBV6-2 or TRBV6-3 to TRBJ2-4, with 10 bases that match TRBD1. V shed 5 bases and J 7 bases; nucleotides not matched to a gene: 2. From germline, CDR1 is MNHEY and CDR2 SVGEGT. This CDR3 is 13 amino acids long. CDR3 coding DNA: TGTGCCAGCAGTGACAGGGGGCGGAACATTCAGTACTTC. Translation: CASSDRGRNIQYF.

The rearrangement links TRBV27 to TRBJ2-3, with TRBD2 as a possible D gene (5 bases). The V gene lost 6 bases and the J gene lost 6 bases, with 13 bases spanning the gap. The length of the CDR3 is 13 residues. Per germline, CDR1 MNHEY and CDR2 SMNVEV (reference sequence). CDR3 nucleotides: TGTGCCAGCAGCGCCCGGGGTTGGGATACGCAGTATTTT. Protein: CASSARGWDTQYF.

This clonotype has ten or more counts. The V and J genes are TRBV4-3 and TRBJ1-2; D might be TRBD1 (5 bases). Trimming removed 1 base at V and 4 bases at J, with 13 bases between. Germline V lookup: CDR1 LGHNA, CDR2 YSLEER. The CDR3 consists of 15 residues. CDR3 sequence reads: CASSQVRGGPYGYTF. The DNA for the CDR3 is TGCGCCAGCAGCCAAGTACGTGGGGGACCCTATGGCTACACCTTC.

The CDR3 region is CATSRDQGSYEQYF. CDR3 nucleotides: TGTGCCACCAGCAGAGATCAGGGGTCCTACGAGCAGTACTTC. V is TRBV15 and J is TRBJ2-7; a possible D gene is TRBD1 (6 bases). The CDR3 has 14 amino acids. V dropped 0 bases and J dropped 1 base, with 7 bases sitting between them. CDR1 LNHNV and CDR2 YYDKDF come from the germline V gene (reference sequence).

This clonotype came up many times. The rearrangement joins TRBV29-1 to TRBJ1-1; no clear D. The V gene's germline CDR1 is SQVTM and CDR2 ANQGSEA. The CDR3 has 13 amino acids. V shed 4 bases and J shed 0 bases, with 9 bases lying between them. The CDR3 DNA reads as TGCAGCGTTGCGCGACGTCTGAACACTGAAGCTTTCTTT. Its protein is CSVARRLNTEAFF. The full variable domain, with the rest looked up from reference TRBV29-1 and TRBJ1-1, is SAVISQKPSRDICQRGTSLTIQCQVDSQVTMMFWYRQQPGQSLTLIATANQGSEATYESGFVIDKFPISRPNLTFSTLTVSNMSPEDSSIYLCSVARRLNTEAFFGQGTRLTVV.

This clonotype appeared a few times. The chain has TRBV12-3 or TRBV12-4 and TRBJ2-7; no clear D. Trimming stripped 6 bases from V and 3 bases from J, with 12 bases between. This CDR3 spans 13 amino acids. The CDR3 reads CASSYKRNYEQYF. The CDR3 nucleotides read TGTGCCAGCAGCTACAAACGGAACTACGAGCAGTACTTC.

This chain joins TRBV29-1 and TRBJ2-7; 7 nucleotides line up with TRBD1. V was pared by 5 bases and J by 2 bases, with 12 bases of the junction left unmatched. The CDR3 consists of 15 residues. The germline V gene encodes CDR1 SQVTM and CDR2 ANQGSEA. CDR3 amino acids: CSVQRGTEGPYEQYF. CDR3 bases: TGCAGCGTTCAGAGAGGGACAGAGGGTCCCTACGAGCAGTACTTC.

This clonotype was counted between two and nine times. V usage is TRBV24-1 and J usage is TRBJ2-5; 9 bases align to TRBD1. The junction had 8 bases not matched to a gene; V was cut back by 3 bases and J by 4 bases. The CDR3 consists of 16 residues. Germline loops: CDR1 KGHDR, CDR2 SFDVKD. The CDR3 bases are TGTGCCACCAGTGATCCACAGGGGGCAGTCGGAGAGACCCAGTACTTC. Protein: CATSDPQGAVGETQYF.

The chain has TRBV20-1 and TRBJ2-1; 7 bases are shared with TRBD2. The CDR3 contains 15 residues. V lost 3 bases to trimming and J lost 8 bases; unmatched junction nucleotides: 13. In germline, CDR1 is DFQATT, CDR2 SNEGSKA (reference sequence). DNA for the CDR3: TGCAGTGCTAGCGGTAGACTAGCTGAGCGTCATGAGCAGTTCTTC. Its protein is CSASGRLAERHEQFF.

This clonotype was seen more than once but under ten times. The chain joins TRBV15 to TRBJ2-7; the D gene could be TRBD1 or TRBD2 (5 bases each). The V and J ends lost 5 bases and 5 bases respectively, with 19 bases between them. The CDR3 has 15 residues. Germline V gene sequence: CDR1 LNHNV, CDR2 YYDKDF (reference sequence). CDR3 in amino acids: CATSPALGRGNEQYF. Written as DNA, the CDR3 is TGTGCCACCAGCCCTGCTCTGGGACGGGGTAACGAGCAGTACTTC. Filled out from reference TRBV15 and TRBJ2-7, the complete variable domain reads DAMVIQNPRYQVTQFGKPVTLSCSQTLNHNVMYWYQQKSSQAPKLLFHYYDKDFNNEADTPDNFQSRRPNTSFCFLDIRSPGLGDTAMYLCATSPALGRGNEQYFGPGTRLTVT.

In this sample, this clonotype turned up a few times. V gene TRBV21-1 combines with J gene TRBJ1-1. TRBV21-1 is annotated as a pseudogene. The CDR3 length is 12 residues. The CDR3 protein is CASSKGGLEAFF. CDR3 coding DNA: TGTGCCAGCAGCAAAGGTGGTTTGGAAGCTTTCTTT.

The V gene is TRBV24-1, the J gene TRBJ2-3, with TRBD1 matching 9 bases. The CDR3 runs to 17 residues. CDR1 and CDR2 (germline): KGHDR, SFDVKD. V gave up 3 bases and J gave up 2 bases; unmatched junction bases: 8. CDR3 sequence (DNA): TGTGCCACCAGTGATCCCCCGGGACAGGGAATCACAGATACGCAGTATTTT. It translates to CATSDPPGQGITDTQYF.

The CDR3 DNA reads TGTGCCTGGAGTGTACTCAGGGCCGAGCAGTACTTC. Amino acids: CAWSVLRAEQYF. The gene calls are TRBV30 and TRBJ2-7; tentatively, D is TRBD1 (5 bases). This CDR3 has 12 amino acids. Germline CDR1 is GTSNPN and CDR2 is SVGIG (reference sequence). Trimming pared 0 bases from V and 6 bases from J, leaving 9 bases between.

The V and J genes are TRBV24-1 and TRBJ2-2; the D is unclear. Germline CDR1 and CDR2: KGHDR and SFDVKD. The CDR3 runs to 13 residues. The germline V and J ends were trimmed by 4 bases and 1 base, with 3 bases remaining between them. The CDR3 is CATSEQNTGELFF. The CDR3 nucleotides read TGTGCCACCAGTGAGCAGAACACCGGGGAGCTGTTTTTT.

This clonotype came up a few times. At one end, the junction sequence differs from germline, possibly due to a read error. The chain joins TRBV5-5 to TRBJ2-7; D is perhaps TRBD2 (6 bases). The CDR3 runs to 13 residues. Germline V gives CDR1 SGHKS, CDR2 YYEKEE (reference sequence). The CDR3 is CASNLRGTYEQYF. The DNA of the CDR3 is TGTGCCAGCAACTTGCGGGGAACCTACGAGCAGTACTTC.

This clonotype was observed a few times. This chain connects TRBV5-6 to TRBJ2-2, with D hard to call. The CDR3 is 12 amino acids. Per the germline V gene, CDR1 is SGHDT and CDR2 is YYEEEE. Trimming removed 3 bases at V and 9 bases at J, with 9 bases between. The CDR3 bases are TGTGCCAGCAGCTCCCTTGCCCGGGAGCTGTTTTTT. Its protein product is CASSSLARELFF.